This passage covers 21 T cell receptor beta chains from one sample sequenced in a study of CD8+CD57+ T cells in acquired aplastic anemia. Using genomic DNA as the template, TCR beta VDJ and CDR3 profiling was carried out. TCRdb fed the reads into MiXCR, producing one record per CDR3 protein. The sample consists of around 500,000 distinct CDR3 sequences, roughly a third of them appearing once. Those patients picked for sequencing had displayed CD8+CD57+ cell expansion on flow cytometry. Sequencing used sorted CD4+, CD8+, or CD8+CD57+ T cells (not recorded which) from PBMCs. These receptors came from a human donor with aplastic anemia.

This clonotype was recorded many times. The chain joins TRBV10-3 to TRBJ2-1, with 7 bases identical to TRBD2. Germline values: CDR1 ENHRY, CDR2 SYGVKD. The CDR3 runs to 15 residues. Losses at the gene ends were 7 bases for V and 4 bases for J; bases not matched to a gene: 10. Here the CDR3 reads CAIKGWEGRYNEQFF. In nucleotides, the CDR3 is TGTGCCATCAAGGGTTGGGAGGGACGTTACAATGAGCAGTTCTTC.

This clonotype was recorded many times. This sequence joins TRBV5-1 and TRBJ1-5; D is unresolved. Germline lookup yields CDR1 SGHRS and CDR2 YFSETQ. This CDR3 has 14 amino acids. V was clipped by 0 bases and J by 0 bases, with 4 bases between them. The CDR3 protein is CASSLDGSNQPQHF. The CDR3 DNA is TGCGCCAGCAGCTTGGACGGTAGCAATCAGCCCCAGCATTTT.

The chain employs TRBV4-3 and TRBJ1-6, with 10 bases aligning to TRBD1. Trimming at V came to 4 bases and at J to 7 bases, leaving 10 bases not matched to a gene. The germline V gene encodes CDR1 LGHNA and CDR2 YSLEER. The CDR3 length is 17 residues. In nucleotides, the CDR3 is TGCGCCAGCAGCCGCCGGACAGGGGGTAATGGGAATTCACCCCTCCACTTT. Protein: CASSRRTGGNGNSPLHF.

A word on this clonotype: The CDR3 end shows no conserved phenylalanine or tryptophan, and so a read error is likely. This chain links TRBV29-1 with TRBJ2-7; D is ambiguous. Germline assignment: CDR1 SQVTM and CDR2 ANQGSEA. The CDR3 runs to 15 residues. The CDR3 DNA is TGCAGTGCTTACCGACCGGCCACCGGAAACTACGAGCAGTACCTC. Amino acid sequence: CSAYRPATGNYEQYL.

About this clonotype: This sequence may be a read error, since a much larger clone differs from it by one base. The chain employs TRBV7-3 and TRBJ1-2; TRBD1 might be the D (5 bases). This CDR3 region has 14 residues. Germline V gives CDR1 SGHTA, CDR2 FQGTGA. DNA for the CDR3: TGTGCCAGCGGCTTAACAGGCAGGGTGGATGGCTACACCTTC. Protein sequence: CASGLTGRVDGYTF.

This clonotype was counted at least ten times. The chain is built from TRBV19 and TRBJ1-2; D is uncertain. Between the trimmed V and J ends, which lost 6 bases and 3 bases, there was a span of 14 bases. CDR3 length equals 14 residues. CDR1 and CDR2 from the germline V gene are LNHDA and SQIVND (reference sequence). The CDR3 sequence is CASRRTAADYGYTF. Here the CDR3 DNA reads TGTGCCAGTAGAAGAACCGCAGCCGACTATGGCTACACCTTC.

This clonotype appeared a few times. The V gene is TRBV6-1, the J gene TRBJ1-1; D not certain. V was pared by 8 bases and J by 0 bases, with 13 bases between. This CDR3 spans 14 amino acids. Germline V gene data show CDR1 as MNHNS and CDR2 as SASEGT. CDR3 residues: CASYKRVMNTEAFF. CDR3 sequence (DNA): TGTGCCAGCTATAAGCGGGTGATGAACACTGAAGCTTTCTTT.

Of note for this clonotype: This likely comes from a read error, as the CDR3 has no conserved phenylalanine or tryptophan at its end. In DNA form, the CDR3 reads TGTACCAGCAGTGAGTACAGGGAAGGATATAGCAATCAGCCCCAGCATCTT. Translation gives CTSSEYREGYSNQPQHL. The chain has TRBV2 and TRBJ1-5; D might be TRBD1 (6 bases). Germline CDR1 is SNHLY and CDR2 is FYNNEI. The CDR3 length is 17 residues.

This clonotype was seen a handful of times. CDR3 nucleotides: TGTGCCAGCAGGAGCGGGACTAGCGGGGGGCATGAGCAGTTCTTC. Amino acids: CASRSGTSGGHEQFF. The chain combines TRBV11-2 with TRBJ2-1; TRBD2 matches 15 bases. The CDR3 is made up of 15 amino acids. Germline CDR1 is SGHAT and CDR2 is FQNNGV. V shed 6 bases, J shed 8 bases, and the junction held 5 bases outside the gene matches.

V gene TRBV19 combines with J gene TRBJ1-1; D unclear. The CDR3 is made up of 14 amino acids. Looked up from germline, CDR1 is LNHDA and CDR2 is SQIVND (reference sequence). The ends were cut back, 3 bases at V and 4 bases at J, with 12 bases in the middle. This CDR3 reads CASSISLGGTEAFF. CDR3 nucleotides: TGTGCCAGTAGTATTAGCCTGGGAGGCACTGAAGCTTTCTTT.

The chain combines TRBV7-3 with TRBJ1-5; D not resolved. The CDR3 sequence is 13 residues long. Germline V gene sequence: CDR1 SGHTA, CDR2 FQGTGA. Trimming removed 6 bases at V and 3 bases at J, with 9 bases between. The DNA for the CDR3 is TGTGCCAGCAGTTCGACCTACAATCAGCCCCAGCATTTT. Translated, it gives CASSSTYNQPQHF.

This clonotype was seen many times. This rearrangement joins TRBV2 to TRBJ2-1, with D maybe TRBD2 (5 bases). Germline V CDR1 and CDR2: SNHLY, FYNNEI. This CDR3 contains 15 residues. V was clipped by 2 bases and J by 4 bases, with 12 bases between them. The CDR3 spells CASSEMAGGYNEQFF. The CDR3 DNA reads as TGTGCCAGCAGTGAAATGGCGGGCGGGTACAATGAGCAGTTCTTC. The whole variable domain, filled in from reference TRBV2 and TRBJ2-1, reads EPEVTQTPSHQVTQMGQEVILRCVPISNHLYFYWYRQILGQKVEFLVSFYNNEISEKSEIFDDQFSVERPDGSNFTLKIRSTKLEDSAMYFCASSEMAGGYNEQFFGPGTRLTVL.

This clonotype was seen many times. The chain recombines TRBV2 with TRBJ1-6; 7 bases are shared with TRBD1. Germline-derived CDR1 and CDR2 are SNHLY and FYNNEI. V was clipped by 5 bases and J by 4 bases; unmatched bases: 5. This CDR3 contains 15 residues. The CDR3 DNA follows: TGTGCCAGCAGTTGGGACAGCCTTTATAATTCACCCCTCCACTTT. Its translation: CASSWDSLYNSPLHF.

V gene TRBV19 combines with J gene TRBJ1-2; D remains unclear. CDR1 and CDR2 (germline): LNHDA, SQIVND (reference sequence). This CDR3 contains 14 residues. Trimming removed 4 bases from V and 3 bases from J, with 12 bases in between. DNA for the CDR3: TGTGCCAGTAGTACCCCCCCTAGGGACTATGGCTACACCTTC. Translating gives CASSTPPRDYGYTF.

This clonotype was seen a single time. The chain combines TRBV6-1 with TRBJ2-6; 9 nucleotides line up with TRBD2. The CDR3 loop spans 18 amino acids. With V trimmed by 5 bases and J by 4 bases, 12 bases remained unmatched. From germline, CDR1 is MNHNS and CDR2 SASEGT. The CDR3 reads CASSPLERGVAGANVLTF. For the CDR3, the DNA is TGTGCCAGCAGTCCGCTAGAGCGGGGGGTAGCGGGGGCCAACGTCCTGACTTTC.

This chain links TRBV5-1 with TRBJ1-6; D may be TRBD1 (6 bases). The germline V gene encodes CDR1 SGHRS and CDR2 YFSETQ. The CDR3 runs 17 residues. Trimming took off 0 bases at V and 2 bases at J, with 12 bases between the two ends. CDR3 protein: CASSLGTAIAYNSPLHF. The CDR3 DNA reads TGCGCCAGCAGCTTGGGGACAGCTATTGCCTATAATTCACCCCTCCACTTT.

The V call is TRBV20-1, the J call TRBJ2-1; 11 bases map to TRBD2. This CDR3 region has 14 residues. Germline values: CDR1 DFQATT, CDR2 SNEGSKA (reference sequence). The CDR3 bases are TGCAGCGCCCTAGCGGGAGGTATGCACAATGAGCAGTTCTTC. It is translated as CSALAGGMHNEQFF.

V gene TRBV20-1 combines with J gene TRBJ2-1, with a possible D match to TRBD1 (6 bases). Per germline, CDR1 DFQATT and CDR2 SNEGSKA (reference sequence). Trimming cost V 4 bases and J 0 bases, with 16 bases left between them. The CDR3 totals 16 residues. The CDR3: CSAIPGAFSSYNEQFF. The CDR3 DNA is TGCAGTGCTATCCCAGGGGCCTTCAGCTCCTACAATGAGCAGTTCTTC.

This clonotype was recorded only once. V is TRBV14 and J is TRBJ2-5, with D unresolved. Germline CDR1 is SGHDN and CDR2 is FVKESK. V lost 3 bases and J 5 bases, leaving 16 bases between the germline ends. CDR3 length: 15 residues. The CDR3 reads CASSQAKNPMETQYF. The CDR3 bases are TGTGCCAGCAGCCAGGCAAAAAACCCCATGGAGACCCAGTACTTC.

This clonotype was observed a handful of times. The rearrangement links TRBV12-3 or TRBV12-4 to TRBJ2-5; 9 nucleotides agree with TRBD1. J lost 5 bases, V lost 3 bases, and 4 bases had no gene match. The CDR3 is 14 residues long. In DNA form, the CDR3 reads TGTGCCAGCAGTTTTGGGACAGGGACGGAGACCCAGTACTTC. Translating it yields CASSFGTGTETQYF.

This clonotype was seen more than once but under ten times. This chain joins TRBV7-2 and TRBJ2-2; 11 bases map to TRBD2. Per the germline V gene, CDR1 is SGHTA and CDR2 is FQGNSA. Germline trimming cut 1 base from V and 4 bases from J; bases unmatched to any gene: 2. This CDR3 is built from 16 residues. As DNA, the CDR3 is TGTGCCAGCAGCTTAGAGGGGACTAGCGGCACCGGGGAGCTGTTTTTT. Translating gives CASSLEGTSGTGELFF.